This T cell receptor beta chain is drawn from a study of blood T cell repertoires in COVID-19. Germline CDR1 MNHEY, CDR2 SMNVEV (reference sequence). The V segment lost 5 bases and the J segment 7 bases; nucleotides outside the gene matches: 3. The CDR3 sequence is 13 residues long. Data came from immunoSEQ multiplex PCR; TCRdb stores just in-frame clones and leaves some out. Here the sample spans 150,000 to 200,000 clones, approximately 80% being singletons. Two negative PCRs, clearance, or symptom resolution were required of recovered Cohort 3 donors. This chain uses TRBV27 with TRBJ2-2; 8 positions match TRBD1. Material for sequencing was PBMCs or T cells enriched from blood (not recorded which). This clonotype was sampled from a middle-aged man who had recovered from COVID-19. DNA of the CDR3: TGTGCCAGCAGTGGACAGGGCGGCGGGGAGCTGTTTTTT. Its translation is CASSGQGGGELFF.